This T cell receptor (beta chain) stems from a study of long-term antiretroviral therapy in people with HIV (dated by TCRdb to 2022 to 2024). A note on the overall study: The earliest samples were collected approximately a decade before the 2015 WHO recommendation for immediate ART, a period when ART was typically delayed until CD4 counts fell. This retrospective serial study examined whether starting ART and sustained HIV suppression were associated with changes in the composition and diversity of the TRB repertoire in peripheral blood. From some 30 adults with confirmed HIV infection, the cohort provided roughly 200 cryopreserved PBMC samples, gathered serially across a mean of around six years (range 1-12). Among the 30 to 35 participants with HIV, approximately 10 were female. Test extractions of a monoclonal T-cell line alongside 30 or so polyclonal samples showed no cross-contamination during QIAcube processing. Study-wide findings and limitations: Because pre-ART samples had limited cell numbers, unsorted PBMC were profiled rather than sorted CD4+ and CD8+ T cells. The samples were dated from about 2004 to 2018, and the ART regimens that were used may be less effective than current ART regimens. Starting ART was linked to a significant rise in TRB diversity, yet even with long-term ART the diversity remained significantly lower than in transplant donor controls. Since PBMC availability was limited, sequencing covered only the TCR beta chain, with no alpha chain pairing. Inferences about post-ART repertoire changes are limited because no data were available on ART adherence, viral resistance or therapy changes. Expanded TRB clones identified before ART initiation dominated the repertoire across all time points, though the dominance fluctuated and decreased in many PLHIV after ART. Compared with controls, HIV repertoires had narrower CDR3 length ranges, and the network structure pointed to an antigen-experienced repertoire that shifted only slightly toward naive after ART.

Sequencing of the TRB variable region was done with the immunoSEQ hsTCRB v3.0 assay at survey level resolution. TRB sequencing targeted a depth of about 40,000-50,000 T-cell genomes per sample. Pooled TRB libraries were sequenced on an Illumina MiSeq with a v3 150-cycle kit. The authors' analysis ran thus. Repertoire analysis was performed in R inside a reproducible Nextflow workflow that covered QC, data transformation and analysis. Custom analyses were implemented in LymphoSeq2, an R package for AIRR-Seq data exploration. After excluding a few samples that yielded fewer than 5000 total TRB sequences, 188 HIV repertoires remained for analysis. Among the roughly 200 retained HIV repertoires, 59 were collected before ART initiation and 120 to 140 after ART initiation. Each repertoire was downsampled to 5000 TRB nucleotide sequences, and summary statistics were averaged across 100 downsampling iterations. Only TRB sequences with CDR3 regions of at least seven amino acids were retained for analysis. Two measures captured diversity: a Shannon entropy-derived clonality score and the Gini coefficient. In repertoire networks, the top 5000 CDR3 amino acid sequences were linked whenever an edit distance of one separated two sequences. GLIPH2 predicted antigen specificity groups and MHC restriction for TRB CDR3 amino acid sequences. To flag known associations with CMV, EBV, HIV or tissue antigens, CDR3 amino acid sequences were compared against VDJdb and McPAS-TCR. Pre-ART, post-ART and control groups were compared with Wilcoxon signed-rank tests and Holm-Bonferroni correction. The clones in this table, taken by TCRdb from immuneACCESS, are in-frame only. Not every clone is retained; where verified, under half of the shortfall comes from an unresolved V gene, and the cause of the rest is unknown. Clonal size and the V and J genes are those of that table, whereas D and trimming came from the DNA. This sample comprises 32,000 or so clones, approximately 90% of them detected only once. The ten largest clones take up less than 8.5% of the sample.

For this clone: Its specific antigen is unknown. Base-call qualities are not available, and no considerably larger clone is one nucleotide away.

To be included, a participant needed at least one PBMC sample from before ART initiation plus at least two post-ART samples. Treatment was received in the United States of America by all participants with HIV. Before DNA extraction, cryopreserved samples of roughly 1-10 million PBMC were thawed and washed. At the time of the earliest PBMC sample for each participant with HIV, ages ranged from about 20 to 55 years. PBMC samples from each participant spanned 1-4 timepoints before ART initiation and 2-8 timepoints after ART initiation, with a median of 7 samples. Serial HIV viral load, CD4+ T-cell count, ART history and demographic data were obtained for every participant. A Qiagen kit on a QIAcube was used to extract genomic DNA from unsorted PBMC, with samples processed in batches of 12. The receptor was derived from a middle-aged man with HIV. The source material was unsorted PBMCs, sampled 3.2 years before starting antiretroviral therapy.

Here the CDR3 is given as CASSLGVTGELFF. Here is the DNA: TGTGCCAGCAGCTTGGGGGTCACCGGGGAGCTGTTTTTT. The rearrangement joined TRBV5-4 to TRBJ2-2, with no confident D gene call. The germline V gene (reference sequence) supplies CDR1 SGHNT and CDR2 YYREEE. The junction shows trimming of 0 bases on V and 4 bases on J, plus 4 bases between the germline ends. The CDR3, cysteine through phenylalanine, is 13 amino acids long. Left in the record is the CDR3 DNA by itself, 39 bases read in frame from the first base. Joined to the reference TRBV5-4 and TRBJ2-2 proteins, this CDR3 gives the full variable domain: ETGVTQSPTHLIKTRGQQVTLRCSSQSGHNTVSWYQQALGQGPQFIFQYYREEENGRGNFPPRFSGLQFPNYSSELNVNALELDDSALYLCASSLGVTGELFFGEGSRLTVL.